These 5 T cell receptor beta chains share one sample of origin, sequenced in a study of shared clonotypes between healthy human individuals. This table comes from immunoSEQ multiplex PCR, and its TCRdb copy is limited to in-frame clones, with some not included. The sample lists fewer than 3 million clones; roughly 90% were seen once. Sequences were obtained from naive CD4+ T cells from PBMCs. Indicated subset: CD45RA+ positively selected. All receptors come from a man aged 18-30 years in good health. Some clones in this sample may be carry-over from other donors' samples.

The chain has TRBV10-2 and TRBJ1-1, with a weak D call TRBD1 (5 bases). This CDR3 has 13 amino acids. V shed 8 bases and J shed 5 bases, with 15 bases lying between them. Germline CDR1 is WSHSY and CDR2 is SAAADI. The DNA for the CDR3 is TGCGCCAGCTTCTCAGGTGGGGGGACTGAAGCTTTCTTT. It is translated as CASFSGGGTEAFF.

This chain links TRBV15 with TRBJ1-4; D perhaps matches TRBD1 (6 bases). Between the trimmed V and J ends, which lost 1 base and 7 bases, there was a span of 13 bases. CDR3 size: 15 residues. Germline V CDR1 and CDR2: LNHNV, YYDKDF (reference sequence). The CDR3 sequence is CATSRVWSGVEKLFF. CDR3 bases: TGTGCCACCAGCAGAGTATGGTCAGGGGTTGAAAAACTGTTTTTT.

The CDR3 region has the DNA TGTGCCAGCAGCGCATTCGACCGGGACAGGGGCACTGAAGCTTTCTTT. It is translated as CASSAFDRDRGTEAFF. This chain joins TRBV7-2 and TRBJ1-1, with 10 bases matching TRBD1. From germline, CDR1 is SGHTA and CDR2 FQGNSA. The CDR3 runs to 16 residues. V was clipped by 5 bases and J by 4 bases; unmatched bases: 10.

The chain combines TRBV6-6 with TRBJ2-3; 10 bases line up with TRBD2. The CDR3 is made up of 14 amino acids. V lost 10 bases and J lost 5; bases outside the gene matches: 9. The germline CDR1 and CDR2 sequences are MNHNY and SVGAGI (reference sequence). Here the CDR3 reads CATTEREGIDTQYF. CDR3 DNA: TGTGCCACCACAGAGCGGGAGGGCATAGATACGCAGTATTTT.

V usage is TRBV25-1 and J usage is TRBJ2-3; 7 bases are shared with TRBD1. Germline CDR1 reads MGHDK; CDR2 reads SYGVNS. The junction had 6 bases not matched to a gene; V was cut back by 6 bases and J by 0 bases. The CDR3 contains 15 residues. The CDR3 protein is CASRLGQYSTDTQYF. The CDR3, as DNA: TGTGCCAGCAGACTGGGACAGTATAGCACAGATACGCAGTATTTT.